A single sample gave rise to the 25 T cell receptor beta chains below, sequenced in a study of type 1 regulatory T cells (dated by TCRdb to the early 2020s). The antigens for these receptors are not known. The paper's findings and limits, for the study overall: A more restricted TCR repertoire was observed in Tr1 cells than in non-Tr1 cells, and this restriction was interpreted in the study as alloantigen-induced clonal expansion.

Sequencing relied on an Illumina MiSeq. TCRdb trimmed public reads at Q25 via fastp, called clones via MiXCR and kept in-frame beta chains. Each entry is one CDR3 protein sequence, shown with its most common DNA and genes. Across this sample there are fewer than 80,000 distinct CDR3 sequences, with less than 25% seen only once. The ten largest clones take up roughly 8% of the sample. The material sequenced was cultured type 1 regulatory T (Tr1) cells, either the whole culture or a sorted fraction (not recorded which). This sample's cell subset or site label indicates: type 1 regulatory T cells sorted from the T-allo10 product. The source is a human donor in good health.

The V and J genes are TRBV19 and TRBJ2-4; 8 nucleotides line up with TRBD2. Trimming at V came to 3 bases and at J to 2 bases, leaving 9 bases not matched to a gene. Germline lookup yields CDR1 LNHDA and CDR2 SQIVND (reference sequence). This CDR3 contains 17 residues. This chain's CDR3 is CASSMTGGGGSKNIQYF. DNA of the CDR3: TGTGCCAGTAGTATGACGGGAGGGGGAGGATCCAAAAACATTCAGTACTTC.

The chain has TRBV6-5 and TRBJ1-1; D unresolved. The CDR3 runs 15 residues. Trimming stripped 5 bases from V and 4 bases from J, with 17 bases between. Germline V gives CDR1 MNHEY, CDR2 SVGAGI. The CDR3 is CASSNPPHESTEAFF. CDR3 bases: TGTGCCAGCAGTAACCCCCCCCACGAGAGCACTGAAGCTTTCTTT.

This chain joins TRBV5-1 and TRBJ2-7; D is unclear. Germline V lookup: CDR1 SGHRS, CDR2 YFSETQ. V lost 3 bases to trimming and J lost 6 bases, with 16 bases between them. The CDR3 consists of 14 residues. CDR3 coding DNA: TGCGCCAGCAGCTCCCAACCGGGTTTCCGCGAGCAGTACTTC. It yields the protein CASSSQPGFREQYF.

This clonotype appeared a few times. This chain uses TRBV27 with TRBJ1-1; perhaps TRBD1 as D (5 bases). The CDR3 is 13 amino acids. Germline CDR1 is MNHEY and CDR2 is SMNVEV (reference sequence). V lost 8 bases and J 0 bases, leaving 10 bases between the germline ends. CDR3 residues: CASQGFMNTEAFF. The CDR3 DNA is TGTGCCAGCCAGGGTTTCATGAACACTGAAGCTTTCTTT.

This clonotype was detected only a few times. This chain uses TRBV5-1 with TRBJ2-7; either TRBD1 or TRBD2 may fit D (5 bases each). Trimming stripped 0 bases from V and 0 bases from J, with 13 bases between. CDR3 size: 16 residues. From germline, CDR1 is SGHRS and CDR2 YFSETQ. Here the CDR3 reads CASSLEGTSSSYEQYF. CDR3 sequence (DNA): TGCGCCAGCAGCTTGGAAGGGACCTCAAGCTCCTACGAGCAGTACTTC.

The chain employs TRBV5-6 and TRBJ2-5, with D possibly TRBD2 on 5 matching bases. There are 16 residues in the CDR3. Germline V gives CDR1 SGHDT, CDR2 YYEEEE. V lost 0 bases to trimming and J lost 1 base, with 13 bases between them. The CDR3 DNA follows: TGTGCCAGCAGCTTGGTTGGGCGGGCATCCCAAGAGACCCAGTACTTC. Translating gives CASSLVGRASQETQYF.

This clonotype was recorded at least ten times. The chain links TRBV20-1 to TRBJ2-2; D gene unclear. This CDR3 comprises 14 residues. Germline V gives CDR1 DFQATT, CDR2 SNEGSKA (reference sequence). Deletions cut 6 bases from V and 1 base from J, with 12 bases between. The CDR3 spells CSAESTGNTGELFF. CDR3 nucleotides: TGCAGTGCAGAGAGTACCGGGAACACCGGGGAGCTGTTTTTT.

In this sample, this clonotype turned up a few times. The J gene is TRBJ2-1, the V gene TRBV5-1, with 9 bases aligning to TRBD2. There are 15 residues in the CDR3. J gave up 7 bases and V 4 bases, and 9 bases lay outside the gene matches. Germline CDR1 and CDR2: SGHRS and YFSETQ. The DNA for the CDR3 is TGCGCCAGCAGCGGCGTAGCGGGAGTATCTAATGAGCAGTTCTTC. It encodes CASSGVAGVSNEQFF.

This clonotype was picked up a small number of times. The V gene is TRBV9, the J gene TRBJ2-3; D is ambiguous. V lost 7 bases and J lost 3, with 9 bases in between. Looked up from germline, CDR1 is SGDLS and CDR2 is YYNGEE. The CDR3 contains 12 residues. CDR3 nucleotide sequence: TGTGCCAGCGGTCGGGTGACAGATACGCAGTATTTT. Translated, it gives CASGRVTDTQYF.

This clonotype was counted only a few times. Mismatch with germline at one junction end may stem from a read error. V usage is TRBV24-1 and J usage is TRBJ2-7; no clear D gene. CDR1 and CDR2 (germline): KGHDR, SFDVKD. The CDR3 sequence is 14 residues long. The CDR3 loop reads CATSDGDWASEQYF. DNA for the CDR3: TGCGCCACCAGTGATGGGGATTGGGCGAGCGAGCAGTACTTC.

The gene calls are TRBV29-1 and TRBJ2-7; TRBD1 agrees at 7 bases. Germline CDR1 and CDR2: SQVTM and ANQGSEA. V shed 7 bases, J shed 6 bases, and the junction held 6 bases outside the gene matches. The CDR3 length is 11 residues. DNA of the CDR3: TGCAGCGCCAAAGGGACAGCCGAGCAGTACTTC. As protein: CSAKGTAEQYF.

This clonotype was observed a few times. The CDR3 DNA sequence: TGTGCCAGCAGCCGGGGGACTAGCGGGAGGGGACAGTATTTT. Protein sequence: CASSRGTSGRGQYF. This chain links TRBV7-2 with TRBJ2-3, with TRBD2 identical over 16 bases. Germline-derived CDR1 and CDR2 are SGHTA and FQGNSA. Trimming at V came to 5 bases and at J to 12 bases, leaving 5 bases not matched to a gene. The CDR3 length is 14 residues.

The chain links TRBV5-1 to TRBJ2-3, with a weak D call TRBD1 (5 bases). V lost 4 bases and J 4 bases, leaving 16 bases between the germline ends. The germline V gene has CDR1 SGHRS and CDR2 YFSETQ. The length of the CDR3 is 15 residues. In DNA form, the CDR3 reads TGCGCCAGCAGCCCGGCCAGGGTAGGGGCAGATACGCAGTATTTT. This gives the protein CASSPARVGADTQYF.

This clonotype was counted between two and nine times. The chain joins TRBV10-3 to TRBJ2-6; D remains unclear. V lost 5 bases to trimming and J lost 0 bases, with 8 bases between them. The CDR3 runs 15 residues. CDR1 is ENHRY, CDR2 SYGVKD, per germline. This CDR3 reads CAISPQSSGANVLTF. CDR3 in DNA: TGTGCCATCAGTCCTCAGAGCTCTGGGGCCAACGTCCTGACTTTC.

This clonotype was seen a handful of times. The chain has TRBV10-3 and TRBJ2-1; 9 nucleotides line up with TRBD1. The CDR3 has 15 residues. V shed 2 bases and J 5 bases; nucleotides not matched to a gene: 4. From germline, CDR1 is ENHRY and CDR2 SYGVKD. Written as DNA, the CDR3 is TGTGCCATCAGTGAGGACAGGGGGAGGAACAATGAGCAGTTCTTC. It specifies CAISEDRGRNNEQFF.

V and J are TRBV10-3 and TRBJ1-4; D gene uncertain. The germline CDR1 and CDR2 sequences are ENHRY and SYGVKD. Trimming left V 4 bases short and J 3 bases short, with 3 bases between. This CDR3 is built from 12 residues. The CDR3 DNA is TGTGCCATCAGTGGGTCTAATGAAAAACTGTTTTTT. This translates into CAISGSNEKLFF.

The table lists this clonotype with a few counts. The rearrangement uses TRBV30 and TRBJ1-1, with D possibly matching TRBD1 (6 bases). The CDR3 has 13 residues. The V gene's germline CDR1 is GTSNPN and CDR2 SVGIG (reference sequence). V gave up 3 bases and J gave up 5 bases, with 13 bases separating them. CDR3 residues: CAWSPQTGTEAFF. CDR3 DNA: TGTGCCTGGAGCCCTCAAACAGGGACTGAAGCTTTCTTT.

V is TRBV6-6 and J is TRBJ2-1; D unclear. The germline V gene encodes CDR1 MNHNY and CDR2 SVGAGI (reference sequence). CDR3 length equals 15 residues. Between the trimmed V and J ends, which lost 6 bases and 3 bases, there was a span of 15 bases. The CDR3 nucleotides are TGTGCCAGCAGATTATCAGGACCGCTCTACAATGAGCAGTTCTTC. This codes for CASRLSGPLYNEQFF.

This clonotype was picked up many times. J is TRBJ1-5 and V is TRBV27; D is undetermined. Looked up from germline, CDR1 is MNHEY and CDR2 is SMNVEV (reference sequence). CDR3 length equals 13 residues. V was shortened by 2 bases and J by 4 bases, with 6 bases between the two germline ends. CDR3 residues: CASSLRRNQPQHF. CDR3 nucleotides: TGTGCCAGCAGTTTAAGGCGGAATCAGCCCCAGCATTTT.

This clonotype was seen repeatedly, ten times or more. The V gene is TRBV12-3 or TRBV12-4, the J gene TRBJ1-6; D perhaps matches TRBD1 (5 bases). Between the trimmed V and J ends, which lost 6 bases and 7 bases, there was a span of 19 bases. The CDR3 is 16 residues long. The CDR3, as DNA: TGTGCCAGCAGGCCGGCGGGGCGTATAGAAAATTCACCCCTCCACTTT. This codes for CASRPAGRIENSPLHF.

This chain uses TRBV19 with TRBJ2-2; no firm D call. Between the trimmed V and J ends, which lost 2 bases and 6 bases, there was a span of 10 bases. The germline gives CDR1 LNHDA, CDR2 SQIVND (reference sequence). The CDR3 runs to 14 residues. In DNA form, the CDR3 reads TGTGCCAGTAGTATATTAGTGAGGTCCGGGGAGCTGTTTTTT. It translates to CASSILVRSGELFF.

This clonotype occurred a few times. The chain recombines TRBV2 with TRBJ1-4; a weak D match, TRBD1 (6 bases). CDR3 length: 15 residues. Germline assignment: CDR1 SNHLY and CDR2 FYNNEI. V dropped 7 bases and J dropped 7 bases, with 19 bases sitting between them. This CDR3 is CASMRDTQIGEKLFF. The CDR3 DNA is TGTGCCAGCATGAGGGACACCCAGATAGGTGAAAAACTGTTTTTT.

This clonotype is labeled medium-sized. The chain is built from TRBV20-1 and TRBJ2-5; 10 positions match TRBD2. V was pared by 3 bases and J by 7 bases, with 5 bases of the junction left unmatched. The germline CDR1 and CDR2 sequences are DFQATT and SNEGSKA (reference sequence). This CDR3 is 13 amino acids long. CDR3 DNA: TGCAGTGCTAGGGGCCTAGCGGGAGTGACCCAGTACTTC. Its translation: CSARGLAGVTQYF.

This clonotype has just a few counts. The J gene is TRBJ2-7, the V gene TRBV5-1, with a tentative D call TRBD2 (5 bases). In germline, CDR1 is SGHRS, CDR2 YFSETQ. The ends were cut back, 1 base at V and 1 base at J, with 6 bases in the middle. The CDR3 extends over 13 amino acids. This CDR3 reads CASSLRESYEQYF. The CDR3 bases are TGCGCCAGCAGCTTGCGGGAATCCTACGAGCAGTACTTC.

The chain has TRBV24-1 and TRBJ2-2; D is undetermined. CDR1 is KGHDR and CDR2 is SFDVKD in the germline V gene. This CDR3 has 13 amino acids. Trimming took off 4 bases at V and 4 bases at J, with 6 bases between the two ends. CDR3 sequence reads: CATSEKSTGELFF. For the CDR3, the DNA is TGTGCCACCAGTGAAAAATCCACCGGGGAGCTGTTTTTT.